This paragraph covers one T cell receptor beta chain sequence. Its antigen is still unknown. The CDR3 end falls 3 residues outside the read, so it is completed with the germline J gene. The entry originates in a study of T cells in women clearing cervical HPV infection. Study as a whole: Women with histologically confirmed HPV16-related CIN3 or worse, 2 with invasive cancer, served as cases. Controls' single incident HPV16 infection cleared within 12 months without precancer.

Germline CDR1 SGHVS, CDR2 FNYEAQ. Trimming stripped 5 bases from V and 3 bases from J, with 14 bases between. The length of the CDR3 is 15 residues. Sequencing used immunoSEQ multiplex PCR; TCRdb keeps in-frame clones, though not all of them. Its table lists roughly 30,000 clones. General study results and limits: It is unknown whether associations predate infection; no effector/memory or HPV-specific sorting. TRBV6-7 abundance was lower in cases than controls (roughly 0.11% versus 0.16%).

This TCR derives from a woman between 18 and 70 years old with a cervical HPV16 infection that either progressed to CIN3+ or cleared (not recorded which). The V and J genes are TRBV7-6 and TRBJ2-1; TRBD2 is a possible D gene (7 bases). Sample: blood buffy coat. Incomplete CDR3 DNA: TGTGCCAGCAGCCCCAGGGGAGGGAACTACAATGAG. It codes for CASSPRGGNYNE. The whole CDR3 reads CASSPRGGNYNEQFF.